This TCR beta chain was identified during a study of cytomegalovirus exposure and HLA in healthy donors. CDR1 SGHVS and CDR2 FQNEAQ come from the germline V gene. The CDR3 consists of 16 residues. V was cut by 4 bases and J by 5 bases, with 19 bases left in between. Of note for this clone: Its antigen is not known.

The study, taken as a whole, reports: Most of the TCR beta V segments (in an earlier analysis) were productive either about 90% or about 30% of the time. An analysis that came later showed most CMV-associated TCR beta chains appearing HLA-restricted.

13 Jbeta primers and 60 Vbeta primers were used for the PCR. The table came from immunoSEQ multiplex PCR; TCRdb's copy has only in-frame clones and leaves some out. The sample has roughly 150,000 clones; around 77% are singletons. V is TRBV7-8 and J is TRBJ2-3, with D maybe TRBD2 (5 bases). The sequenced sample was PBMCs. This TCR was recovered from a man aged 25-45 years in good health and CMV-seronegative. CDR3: CASSSTISRTVDTQYF. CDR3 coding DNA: TGTGCCAGCAGCTCAACAATCTCCAGGACTGTAGATACGCAGTATTTT.